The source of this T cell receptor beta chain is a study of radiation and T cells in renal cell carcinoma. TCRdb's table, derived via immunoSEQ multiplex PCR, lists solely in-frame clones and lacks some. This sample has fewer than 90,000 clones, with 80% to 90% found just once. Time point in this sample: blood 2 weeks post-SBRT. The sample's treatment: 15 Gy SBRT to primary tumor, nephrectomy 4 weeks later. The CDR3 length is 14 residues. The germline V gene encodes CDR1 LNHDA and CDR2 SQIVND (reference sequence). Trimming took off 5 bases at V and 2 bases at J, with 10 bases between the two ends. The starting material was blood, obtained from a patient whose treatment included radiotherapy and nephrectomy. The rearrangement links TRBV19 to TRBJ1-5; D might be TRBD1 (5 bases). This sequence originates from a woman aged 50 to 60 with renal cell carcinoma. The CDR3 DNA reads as TGTGCCAGTAGTTCCAGGGTTGGCAATCAGCCCCAGCATTTT. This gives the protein CASSSRVGNQPQHF. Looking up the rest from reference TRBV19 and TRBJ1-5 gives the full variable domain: DGGITQSPKYLFRKEGQNVTLSCEQNLNHDAMYWYRQDPGQGLRLIYYSQIVNDFQKGDIAEGYSVSREKKESFPLTVTSAQKNPTAFYLCASSSRVGNQPQHFGDGTRLSIL.